These 23 T cell receptor beta chains were sequenced from one sample in a study of shared clonotypes between healthy human individuals. Sequencing used immunoSEQ multiplex PCR; TCRdb keeps in-frame clones, though not all of them. Found here are roughly 2.6 million clones, roughly 92% of them singletons; the top ten hold around 0.15%. Sample: naive CD4+ T cells sorted from blood. Documented subset: CD45RA+ positively selected. All receptors come from a man younger than 35 in good health.

This rearrangement joins TRBV7-2 to TRBJ2-1, with TRBD1 matching 8 bases. This CDR3 contains 19 residues. Germline V gene sequence: CDR1 SGHTA, CDR2 FQGNSA. With 5 bases clipped from V and 0 bases from J, the junction kept 15 bases outside the gene matches. The CDR3 DNA sequence: TGTGCCAGCAGCCAGACGGGACAGGTTTATCGGAGCTCCTACAATGAGCAGTTCTTC. Encoded protein: CASSQTGQVYRSSYNEQFF.

The chain uses TRBV6-6 and TRBJ2-1; D gene ambiguous. Germline V gene data show CDR1 as MNHNY and CDR2 as SVGAGI (reference sequence). The CDR3 consists of 15 residues. V shed 2 bases and J shed 0 bases, with 8 bases lying between them. CDR3 protein: CASSYQQPSYNEQFF. The CDR3 DNA is TGTGCCAGCAGTTACCAGCAGCCCTCCTACAATGAGCAGTTCTTC.

Comments on this clone: The identical CDR3 is also encoded by other nucleotide sequences in the sample. J is TRBJ2-2 and V is TRBV18; D remains unclear. V lost 0 bases, J lost 1 base, and 3 bases lay in between. CDR3 length equals 14 residues. Per germline, CDR1 KGHSH and CDR2 LQKENI. The CDR3 DNA is TGTGCCAGCTCACCACCCGGGAACACCGGGGAGCTGTTTTTT. Its translation is CASSPPGNTGELFF.

This chain links TRBV25-1 with TRBJ2-1; unclear D gene. Germline V lookup: CDR1 MGHDK, CDR2 SYGVNS. V shed 4 bases and J shed 8 bases, with 6 bases lying between them. The CDR3 is made up of 11 amino acids. The CDR3 spells CASSGRYEQFF. CDR3 nucleotides: TGTGCCAGCAGTGGGAGATATGAGCAGTTCTTC.

V and J are TRBV7-2 and TRBJ2-3; the D gene could be TRBD1 or TRBD2 (5 bases each). CDR1 and CDR2 (germline): SGHTA, FQGNSA. The V end lost 5 bases, the J end lost 1 base, and 16 bases lay between the germline ends. The CDR3 spans 16 residues. The CDR3 bases are TGTGCCAGCAGCCCGGACTCGGGGCTTGGCACAGATACGCAGTATTTT. Its protein is CASSPDSGLGTDTQYF. Supplemented by reference TRBV7-2 and TRBJ2-3, the full variable domain reads GAGVSQSPSNKVTEKGKDVELRCDPISGHTALYWYRQSLGQGLEFLIYFQGNSAPDKSGLPSDRFSAERTGGSVSTLTIQRTQQEDSAVYLCASSPDSGLGTDTQYFGPGTRLTVL.

V is TRBV5-1 and J is TRBJ2-3; D is uncertain. The CDR3 totals 12 residues. Per germline, CDR1 SGHRS and CDR2 YFSETQ. The V gene lost 4 bases and the J gene lost 6 bases, with 9 bases spanning the gap. CDR3 residues: CASSDPADTQYF. CDR3 nucleotide sequence: TGCGCCAGCAGCGACCCCGCGGATACGCAGTATTTT.

The chain is built from TRBV19 and TRBJ1-2, with 9 bases lining up with TRBD1. The length of the CDR3 is 17 residues. Looked up from germline, CDR1 is LNHDA and CDR2 is SQIVND (reference sequence). V trimming: 7 bases; J trimming: 4 bases; junction bases outside the gene matches: 16. The CDR3, as DNA: TGTGCCAGTAAGTCCGGGACAGGGCCCCTTTCAGGCTATGGCTACACCTTC. It codes for CASKSGTGPLSGYGYTF. Together with reference TRBV19 and TRBJ1-2, the CDR3 gives the full variable domain: DGGITQSPKYLFRKEGQNVTLSCEQNLNHDAMYWYRQDPGQGLRLIYYSQIVNDFQKGDIAEGYSVSREKKESFPLTVTSAQKNPTAFYLCASKSGTGPLSGYGYTFGSGTRLTVV.

The chain employs TRBV15 and TRBJ2-7; TRBD2 agrees at 7 bases. The trim removed 5 bases at V and 5 bases at J, leaving 6 bases unmatched. The CDR3 is made up of 13 amino acids. CDR1 is LNHNV and CDR2 is YYDKDF in the germline V gene (reference sequence). In nucleotides, the CDR3 is TGTGCCACCAGCCCCGAGGGAGGGGACGAGCAGTACTTC. This translates into CATSPEGGDEQYF.

The chain employs TRBV6-5 and TRBJ1-6; D possibly corresponds to TRBD1 (6 bases). This CDR3 comprises 13 residues. Trimming left V 6 bases short and J 10 bases short, with 13 bases between. CDR1 and CDR2 from the germline V gene are MNHEY and SVGAGI. The CDR3, as DNA: TGTGCCAGCAGAAACAGGGTGGGCTCACCCCTCCACTTT. Residues: CASRNRVGSPLHF.

The gene calls are TRBV7-2 and TRBJ2-6; TRBD1 or TRBD2 may be the D gene (5 bases each). Germline V gene data show CDR1 as SGHTA and CDR2 as FQGNSA. This CDR3 is 16 amino acids long. The germline V and J ends were trimmed by 4 bases and 0 bases, with 10 bases remaining between them. CDR3 in DNA: TGTGCCAGCAGCTGGGACGGTTCCTCTGGGGCCAACGTCCTGACTTTC. It is translated as CASSWDGSSGANVLTF.

This chain links TRBV23-1 with TRBJ2-7; 9 bases map to TRBD1. TRBV23-1 qualifies as an ORF whose function is uncertain. Trimming took 3 bases from V and 1 from J; bases not matched to a gene: 13. CDR3 length equals 18 residues. The DNA of the CDR3 is TGCGCCAGCAGTCATTCCCAACCGCCCGGGACAGGGTCCTACGAGCAGTACTTC. Its translation: CASSHSQPPGTGSYEQYF.

The table lists this clone with a count of one. The V and J genes are TRBV5-8 and TRBJ2-3; a possible D gene is TRBD1 (5 bases). Germline V gene data show CDR1 as SGHTS and CDR2 as YDEGEE. The CDR3 runs 14 residues. V shed 7 bases and J shed 0 bases, with 12 bases lying between them. The CDR3 protein is CASPRRQSTDTQYF. The CDR3 region has the DNA TGTGCCAGCCCCCGGAGACAGAGCACAGATACGCAGTATTTT.

This chain joins TRBV18 and TRBJ1-1, with D maybe TRBD1 (6 bases). Trimming left V 0 bases short and J 8 bases short, with 10 bases between. This CDR3 is 13 amino acids long. Per germline, CDR1 KGHSH and CDR2 LQKENI. CDR3 amino acids: CASSPPSTGEAFF. DNA for the CDR3: TGTGCCAGCTCACCACCGTCGACAGGAGAAGCTTTCTTT. Full variable domain (outside the CDR3, taken from reference TRBV18 and TRBJ1-1): NAGVMQNPRHLVRRRGQEARLRCSPMKGHSHVYWYRQLPEEGLKFMVYLQKENIIDESGMPKERFSAEFPKEGPSILRIQQVVRGDSAAYFCASSPPSTGEAFFGQGTRLTVV.

This clone was counted a single time. CDR3 bases: TGTGCCAGCAGTGAACAGGGTCTTGGTGGGAACACTGAAGCTTTCTTT. Protein: CASSEQGLGGNTEAFF. The chain recombines TRBV6-1 with TRBJ1-1; possibly TRBD1 for D (5 bases). V lost 2 bases and J 1 base, leaving 14 bases between the germline ends. CDR3 size: 16 residues. Germline assignment: CDR1 MNHNS and CDR2 SASEGT.

The chain links TRBV11-2 to TRBJ2-2; 12 nucleotides line up with TRBD2. CDR3 size: 16 residues. Germline V gene lookup returns CDR1 SGHAT and CDR2 FQNNGV. V shed 5 bases, J shed 5 bases, and the junction held 6 bases outside the gene matches. The CDR3 DNA reads TGTGCCAGCAGCCCCATGACTAGCGGGAGTACCGGGGAGCTGTTTTTT. Protein product: CASSPMTSGSTGELFF.

Note on this clone: This same CDR3 is encoded by further DNA sequences in the sample. The genes are TRBV30 and TRBJ2-7; the D is unclear. V was trimmed by 4 bases and J by 2 bases, leaving 12 bases between them. The germline gives CDR1 GTSNPN, CDR2 SVGIG (reference sequence). This CDR3 has 13 amino acids. The CDR3 nucleotides read TGTGCCTGGACCCCGAGACCCACCTACGAGCAGTACTTC. The encoded protein is CAWTPRPTYEQYF.

Details on this clone: One base away lies a much larger clone, so this may be a sequencing read error. Other DNA sequences in this specimen translate into the identical CDR3. V is TRBV7-9 and J is TRBJ1-6; no reliable D call. CDR3 length: 12 residues. Trimming pared 1 base from V and 6 bases from J, leaving 1 base between. Germline CDR1 reads SEHNR; CDR2 reads FQNEAQ (reference sequence). The CDR3: CASSLGNSPLHF. CDR3 DNA sequence: TGTGCCAGCAGCTTAGGTAATTCACCCCTCCACTTT.

This chain uses TRBV5-4 with TRBJ2-3; TRBD2 might be the D (6 bases). The V gene's germline CDR1 is SGHNT and CDR2 YYREEE (reference sequence). V was pared by 4 bases and J by 5 bases, with 11 bases between. This CDR3 has 13 residues. The CDR3 nucleotides are TGTGCCAGCAGCCCTGGAGGGGTAGATACGCAGTATTTT. Translation: CASSPGGVDTQYF.

The genes are TRBV6-1 and TRBJ1-6; 9 positions agree with TRBD1. CDR1 and CDR2 (germline): MNHNS, SASEGT. Trimming took 4 bases from V and 8 from J; bases not matched to a gene: 3. The CDR3 spans 14 residues. CDR3 nucleotide sequence: TGTGCCAGCAGTGCCCGGACAGGGGATTCACCCCTCCACTTT. This gives the protein CASSARTGDSPLHF.

Concerning this clone itself: The same CDR3 arises from other DNA sequences in this sample as well. CDR3 protein: CASSEAGSYGYTF. The CDR3 coding sequence is TGTGCCAGCAGTGAAGCCGGGTCCTATGGCTACACCTTC. The rearrangement joins TRBV6-1 to TRBJ1-2; D not certain. The germline gives CDR1 MNHNS, CDR2 SASEGT. This CDR3 comprises 13 residues. With 0 bases removed from V and 4 bases from J, the gap between germline ends came to 6 bases.

The rearrangement joins TRBV19 to TRBJ1-1; 7 bases fit TRBD1. This CDR3 spans 14 amino acids. Per the germline V gene, CDR1 is LNHDA and CDR2 is SQIVND (reference sequence). Germline trimming cut 8 bases from V and 4 bases from J; bases unmatched to any gene: 10. CDR3 sequence: CASGRRGQGTEAFF. The CDR3, as DNA: TGTGCCAGTGGAAGGAGGGGGCAGGGCACTGAAGCTTTCTTT.

The chain recombines TRBV7-2 with TRBJ2-6; TRBD1 matches at 9 bases. The trim removed 7 bases at V and 7 bases at J, leaving 8 bases unmatched. CDR3 length: 15 amino acids. The V gene's germline CDR1 is SGHTA and CDR2 FQGNSA. The CDR3 DNA is TGTGCCAGCACCCCCGACAGGGGGAATGCCAACGTCCTGACTTTC. Translated: CASTPDRGNANVLTF.

This chain connects TRBV25-1 to TRBJ1-1; D is unclear. CDR1 MGHDK and CDR2 SYGVNS come from the germline V gene. The CDR3 sequence is 15 residues long. V shed 3 bases and J shed 5 bases, with 16 bases lying between them. CDR3 in DNA: TGTGCCAGCAGTGACGTCTCAAAGGGTTGGACTGAAGCTTTCTTT. Translation gives CASSDVSKGWTEAFF.